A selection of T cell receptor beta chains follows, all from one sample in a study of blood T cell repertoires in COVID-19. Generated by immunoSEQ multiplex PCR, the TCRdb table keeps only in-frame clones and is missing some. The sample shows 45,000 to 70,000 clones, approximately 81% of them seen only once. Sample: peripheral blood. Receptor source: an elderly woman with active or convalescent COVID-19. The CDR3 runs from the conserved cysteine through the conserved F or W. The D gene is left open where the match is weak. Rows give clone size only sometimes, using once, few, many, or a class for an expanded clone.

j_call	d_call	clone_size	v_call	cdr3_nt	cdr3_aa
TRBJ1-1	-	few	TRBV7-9	TGTGCCAGCGCAGGAAACGCTGATGAAGCTTTCTTT	CASAGNADEAFF
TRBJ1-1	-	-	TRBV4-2	TGTGCCAGCAGCCGGACTGACGGGAACACTGAAGCTTTCTTT	CASSRTDGNTEAFF
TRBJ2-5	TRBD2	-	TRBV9	TGTGCCAGCAGCGTAGATGGAGCGGGAGGGAAGACCCAGTACTTC	CASSVDGAGGKTQYF
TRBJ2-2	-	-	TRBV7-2	TGTGCCAGCAACATACTCAGAGCACAGGGTGCCGGGGAGCTGTTTTTT	CASNILRAQGAGELFF
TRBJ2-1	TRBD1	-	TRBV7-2	TGTGCCAGCAGCCACAGGGGGCCCGGTACCCTGGGCCATGAGCAGTTCTTC	CASSHRGPGTLGHEQFF
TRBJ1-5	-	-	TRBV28	TGTGCCAGCAGTCGCCGGAATCAGCCCCAGCATTTT	CASSRRNQPQHF
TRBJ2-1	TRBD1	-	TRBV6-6	TGTGCCTCAGCGGTACAGGGGTACAATGAGCAGTTCTTC	CASAVQGYNEQFF
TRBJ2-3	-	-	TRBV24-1	TGTGCCACCGGGGGCAGTTTGTTAGATACGCAGTATTTT	CATGGSLLDTQYF
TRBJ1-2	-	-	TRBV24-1	TGTGCCACCAGTGACCCAGGACAGTTCTATGGCTACACCTTC	CATSDPGQFYGYTF
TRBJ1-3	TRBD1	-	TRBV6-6	TGTGCCAGCAGTAGAGGACAGGGCTCTGGAAACACCATATATTTT	CASSRGQGSGNTIYF
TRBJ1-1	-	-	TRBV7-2	TGTGCCAGCAGCTTAGGTCCAGGGAACACTGAAGCTTTCTTT	CASSLGPGNTEAFF
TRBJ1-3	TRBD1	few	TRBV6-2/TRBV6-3	TGTGCCAGCAGTTCCCCTTCCGGGACAGGGGGCTATGGAAACACCATATATTTT	CASSSPSGTGGYGNTIYF
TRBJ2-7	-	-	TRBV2	TGTGCCAGCAGAGCCAATAGATGGGAGCAGTACTTC	CASRANRWEQYF
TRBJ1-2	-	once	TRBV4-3	TGCGCCAGCAGCCAAGGTGGGCTGCGGGTCCATACGGATGGCTACACCTTC	CASSQGGLRVHTDGYTF
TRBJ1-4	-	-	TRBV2	TGTGCCAGCAGCTTAAGGGAGGAAAAACTGTTTTTT	CASSLREEKLFF
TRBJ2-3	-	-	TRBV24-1	TGTGCCACCAGTGACCCCGGATTGGAGTTTACGCAGTATTTT	CATSDPGLEFTQYF
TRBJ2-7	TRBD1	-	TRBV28	TGTGCCAGCCACGGGACAGTTTCTTACGAGCAGTACTTC	CASHGTVSYEQYF
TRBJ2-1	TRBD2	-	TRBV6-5	TGTGCCAGCAGTTACTCGCCTAGCGGGGGGAATGAGCAGTTCTTC	CASSYSPSGGNEQFF
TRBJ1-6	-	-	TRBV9	TGTGCCAGCAGCGTGGGAGGAGGGCAATTTTCACCCCTCCACTTT	CASSVGGGQFSPLHF
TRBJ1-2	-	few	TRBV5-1	TGCGCCAGCAGCTTGGCCGGTCAGGGGACCTATGGCTACACCTTC	CASSLAGQGTYGYTF
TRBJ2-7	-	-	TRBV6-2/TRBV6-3	TGTGCCAGCAGTTACCTCAGGGGAACCACCTACGAGCAGTACTTC	CASSYLRGTTYEQYF
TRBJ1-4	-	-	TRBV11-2	TGTGCCAGCAGCCCAAGGACTTCAACTAATGAAAAACTGTTTTTT	CASSPRTSTNEKLFF
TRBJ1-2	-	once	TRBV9	TGTGCCAGCAGCGTGGGGCAGCCGGGAGGGGGTGGCTACACCTTC	CASSVGQPGGGGYTF
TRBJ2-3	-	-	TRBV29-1	TGCAGCGTTGTCGGGTCTAGCACAGATACGCAGTATTTT	CSVVGSSTDTQYF
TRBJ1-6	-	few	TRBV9	TGTGCCAGCAGCCCCCAAGTGGGACTAGTTAATTCACCCCTCCACTTT	CASSPQVGLVNSPLHF
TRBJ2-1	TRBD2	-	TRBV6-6	TGTGCCAGCAGTTACCTAGCGGGGGGGAACAATGAGCAGTTCTTC	CASSYLAGGNNEQFF
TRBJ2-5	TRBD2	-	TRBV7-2	TGTGCCAGCAGCCCCCGAGGAGCGGGGGGGCCCGAGACCCAGTACTTC	CASSPRGAGGPETQYF
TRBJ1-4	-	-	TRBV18	TGTGCCAGCTCACCGACAGTTGGGTTTGTGTATGAAAAACTGTTTTTT	CASSPTVGFVYEKLFF
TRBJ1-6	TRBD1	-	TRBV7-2	TGTGCCAGCCGTCAACCGACAGGGGATAATTCACCCCTCCACTTT	CASRQPTGDNSPLHF
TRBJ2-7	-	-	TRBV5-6	TGTGCCAGCAGCTCCCTAGGAGCAAGCCTCGGGTACGAGCAGTACTTC	CASSSLGASLGYEQYF
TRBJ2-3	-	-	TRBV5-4	TGTGCCAGCAGCAGCCTAGATATGGGTGCCGGGACAGATACGCAGTATTTT	CASSSLDMGAGTDTQYF
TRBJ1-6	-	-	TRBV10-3	TGTGCCATCAGGGCGGACAGCCCTAATTCACCCCTCCACTTT	CAIRADSPNSPLHF
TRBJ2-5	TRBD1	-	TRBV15	TGTGCCACCAGCAGGGACAGGGGGGAGACCCAGTACTTC	CATSRDRGETQYF
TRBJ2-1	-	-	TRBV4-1	TGCGCCAGCAGACGTGGGCTTTTAGGGGCCCACAATGAGCAGTTCTTC	CASRRGLLGAHNEQFF
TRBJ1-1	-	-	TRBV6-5	TGTGCCAGCAGCAGGGGAATATACACTGAAGCTTTCTTT	CASSRGIYTEAFF
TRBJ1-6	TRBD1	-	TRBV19	TGTGCCAGTACTGGACAGGGCTCCTATAATTCACCCCTCCACTTT	CASTGQGSYNSPLHF
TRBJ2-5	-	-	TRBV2	TGTGCCTACAGGGTTCAAGAGACCCAGTACTTC	CAYRVQETQYF
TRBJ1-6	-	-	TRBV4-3	TGCGCCAGCAGCCAAGATAGAGACATATACACACCCCTCCACTTT	CASSQDRDIYTPLHF
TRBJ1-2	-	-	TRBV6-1	TGTGCCAGCAGTGAAGTATTGGGGCTGGATGGCTACACCTTC	CASSEVLGLDGYTF
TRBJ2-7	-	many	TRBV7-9	TGTGCCAGCACCCCCAGGGGTCCTTCCTACGAGCAGTACTTC	CASTPRGPSYEQYF